The clone carrying this T cell receptor (beta chain) turned up a few times. What it recognizes is unknown. The CDR3 has 15 residues. Germline loops: CDR1 SEHNR, CDR2 FQNEAQ (reference sequence). With 5 bases clipped from V and 6 bases from J, the junction kept 12 bases outside the gene matches. This entry comes from a study of T cell repertoires in cytomegalovirus infection. The study's findings and limits: Adding up the frequency of public TCR beta families identified people who carried CMV plus the relevant HLA.

TCRdb ran MiXCR on the reads and lists one entry per CDR3 protein. The profile shows some 800,000 distinct CDR3 sequences, around a third of them singletons. This specimen consisted of cultured CD8+ T cells from PBMCs, obtained from culture after CMV antigen stimulation. The chain is built from TRBV7-9 and TRBJ1-1; 7 bases agree with TRBD1. The TCR originated in a human donor in good health (CMV status not recorded). Some clones in this sample may be carry-over from other donors' samples. The DNA of the CDR3 is TGTGCCAGCAGCCCCCGCGACAGGGTTAACTCTGAAGCTTTCTTT. This sequence encodes CASSPRDRVNSEAFF.